The rows below give T cell receptor beta chains drawn from one sample of a study of blood T cell repertoires in COVID-19. The table came from immunoSEQ multiplex PCR; TCRdb's copy has only in-frame clones and leaves some out. The table shows around 140,000 clones, with 70% to 85% occurring only once. Sample: peripheral blood. The receptors shown here come from a woman of 80 years or more with acute or convalescent COVID-19. Each CDR3 is given with its conserved first and last residue. A D gene is named only where the DNA matches it firmly. Expanded clones are given a class, and other clones once, few, many or no size at all.

>.|TRBV10-2|.|TRBJ2-1
TGCGCCAGCAGTGAGTCGTCAAATGAGCAGTTCTTC
CASSESSNEQFF
>.|TRBV27|TRBD1|TRBJ2-7
TGTGCCAGCAGTTTATCTGCCCCGACAGGGCCTTGGGAGCAGTACTTC
CASSLSAPTGPWEQYF
>.|TRBV29-1|TRBD1|TRBJ1-1
TGCAGCGTAGGCCACGGGACAGGGGCCCCTGAAGCTTTCTTT
CSVGHGTGAPEAFF
>.|TRBV6-5|TRBD1|TRBJ1-2
TGTGCCAGCAGCCGGACAGGTTTTAACTATGGCTACACCTTC
CASSRTGFNYGYTF
>.|TRBV30|TRBD1|TRBJ1-5
TGTGCCTGGAGTGTACAGGGGGATCAGCCCCAGCATTTT
CAWSVQGDQPQHF
>once|TRBV4-1|TRBD1|TRBJ1-2
TGCGCCAGCAGCCAAGCGGCCCAGACAGGGGGCCACTATGGCTACACCTTC
CASSQAAQTGGHYGYTF
>.|TRBV27|.|TRBJ2-1
TGTGCCAGCAGCCGCCGGAGCAGAGCGGACTACAATGAGCAGTTCTTC
CASSRRSRADYNEQFF
>.|TRBV6-2/TRBV6-3|TRBD1|TRBJ2-7
TGTGCCAGCAGTTACAGGGGACAGCCCCCCTACGAGCAGTACTTC
CASSYRGQPPYEQYF
>once|TRBV7-2|.|TRBJ2-3
TGTGCCAGCAGCCTAAGCAGGGGTGGAGATACGCAGTATTTT
CASSLSRGGDTQYF
>.|TRBV5-5|TRBD1|TRBJ1-4
TGTGCCAGCAGCCGCCGGGACAGGGTAACAACTAATGAAAAACTGTTTTTT
CASSRRDRVTTNEKLFF
>.|TRBV5-4|TRBD1|TRBJ2-6
TGTGCCAGCAGCTCCCCACAGGGGGGTGGGGCCAACGTCCTGACTTTC
CASSSPQGGGANVLTF
>.|TRBV4-1|TRBD1|TRBJ1-4
TGCGCCAGCAGCCAGGGGACAGGGGGATATGAAAAACTGTTTTTT
CASSQGTGGYEKLFF
>.|TRBV5-6|.|TRBJ1-2
TGTGCCAGCACCCACGACAAACTCAACTATGGCTACACCTTC
CASTHDKLNYGYTF
>.|TRBV11-2|TRBD2|TRBJ2-1
TGTGCCAGCAGCTTAGAACTAGCGGAGGTCGACGAGCAGTTCTTC
CASSLELAEVDEQFF
>.|TRBV5-8|.|TRBJ1-1
TGTGCCAGCAGCTGGAGGGTAAACACTGAAGCTTTCTTT
CASSWRVNTEAFF
>.|TRBV10-3|.|TRBJ2-7
TGTGCCATCAGTGACTCAGGGGCACAATCCTACGAGCAGTACTTC
CAISDSGAQSYEQYF
>.|TRBV4-3|.|TRBJ1-1
TGCGCCAGCAGCCCTTCGGGGGGTCGGACTGAAGCTTTCTTT
CASSPSGGRTEAFF
>once|TRBV6-6|.|TRBJ2-7
TGTGCCAGCAGTTACTCGTCGTTCGCGGGACCCTACGAGCAGTACTTC
CASSYSSFAGPYEQYF